This T cell receptor beta chain was recovered during a study of T cell responses to AZD1222 COVID-19 vaccine. Findings of the study overall: The repertoires were collected only after the peak T cell response. Clonal diversity was possibly underestimated; the donors were predominantly white British and more often female. Unmutated variant regions reportedly attract nearly half of all spike-specific TCRs.

With respect to this clone: The antigen remains unidentified.

CDR1 is GTSNPN and CDR2 is SVGIG in the germline V gene (reference sequence). The CDR3 runs 13 residues. The V end was cut by 8 bases, the J end by 0 bases, with 11 bases between. The repertoire was sequenced with immunoSEQ multiplex PCR; TCRdb's copy has only in-frame clones and lacks some. The data show over 65,000 clones, with around 90% seen just once and under 5.5% held by the top ten. The source was peripheral blood, collected 28 days after the second AZD1222 dose. This sequence originates from an adult who received the AZD1222 COVID-19 vaccine. The chain links TRBV30 to TRBJ1-5, with a tentative D call TRBD1 (5 bases). The CDR3 loop reads CAGSRDSNQPQHF. Here the CDR3 DNA reads TGTGCCGGATCCAGGGATAGCAATCAGCCCCAGCATTTT. Based on the CDR3 plus reference TRBV30 and TRBJ1-5, the full variable domain is SQTIHQWPATLVQPVGSPLSLECTVEGTSNPNLYWYRQAAGRGLQLLFYSVGIGQISSEVPQNLSASRPQDRQFILSSKKLLLSDSGFYLCAGSRDSNQPQHFGDGTRLSIL.